In its sample, the clone carrying this TCR beta chain was seen many times. As yet, its antigen is unknown. The data were obtained in a study of T cell repertoires in cytomegalovirus infection. Per germline, CDR1 SGHTA and CDR2 FQGNSA. This CDR3 is built from 15 residues. V was shortened by 5 bases and J by 7 bases, with 15 bases between the two germline ends. MiXCR was run by TCRdb on the reads, yielding one entry per CDR3 protein. The data show roughly 220,000 distinct CDR3 sequences, 35% to 45% seen once. The chain links TRBV7-2 to TRBJ1-6, with D possibly matching TRBD1 (6 bases). This sequence originates from a human donor in good health (CMV status not recorded). Some clones in this sample may be carry-over from other donors' samples. Sequencing used CD8+ T cells from cultured PBMCs, obtained from culture after CMV antigen stimulation. Written as DNA, the CDR3 is TGTGCCAGCAGCATCCCTTTAGGGGGAAATTCACCCCTCCACTTT. This sequence encodes CASSIPLGGNSPLHF.